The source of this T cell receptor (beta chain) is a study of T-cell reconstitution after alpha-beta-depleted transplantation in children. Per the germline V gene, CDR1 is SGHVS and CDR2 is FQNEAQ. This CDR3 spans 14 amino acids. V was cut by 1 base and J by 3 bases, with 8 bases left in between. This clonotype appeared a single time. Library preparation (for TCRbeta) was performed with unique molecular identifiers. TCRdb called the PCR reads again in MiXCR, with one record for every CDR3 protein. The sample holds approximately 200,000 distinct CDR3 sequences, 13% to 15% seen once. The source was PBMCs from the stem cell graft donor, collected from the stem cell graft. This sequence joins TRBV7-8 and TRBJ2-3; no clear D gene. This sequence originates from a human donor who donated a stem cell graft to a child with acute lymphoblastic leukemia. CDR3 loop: CASSLGLVTDTQYF. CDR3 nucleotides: TGTGCCAGCAGCTTAGGACTGGTTACAGATACGCAGTATTTT.